This passage covers 27 T cell receptor beta chains from one sample sequenced in a study of monozygotic twins with inflammatory bowel disease. TCRdb reworked the 5' RACE reads into one entry per CDR3 protein, no DNA. The sample has about 300,000 distinct CDR3 sequences. Material: blood. These receptors were collected from a human donor with ulcerative colitis or Crohn's disease, or a healthy co-twin of an affected twin (not recorded which).

This chain uses TRBV28 with TRBJ1-2; the D call from TCRdb, TRBD1, cannot be confirmed without DNA. This CDR3 is built from 13 residues. The germline CDR1 and CDR2 sequences are MDHEN and SYDVKM. The CDR3 sequence is CASSGDSNYGYTF.

The chain employs TRBV5-1 and TRBJ2-7; TCRdb names TRBD2, which stays unverified in the absence of DNA. Germline assignment: CDR1 SGHRS and CDR2 YFSETQ. CDR3 size: 14 residues. The CDR3 is CASSTGAHSYEQYF.

The gene calls are TRBV6-1 and TRBJ1-5; checking the TCRdb D call of TRBD1 is not possible without DNA. CDR1 MNHNS and CDR2 SASEGT come from the germline V gene. CDR3 length: 14 residues. CDR3 sequence: CASSRTDSNQPQHF.

The chain has TRBV20-1 and TRBJ1-2; lacking DNA, the TRBD1 call made by TCRdb goes unchecked. The CDR3 has 17 residues. Looked up from germline, CDR1 is DFQATT and CDR2 is SNEGSKA (reference sequence). The CDR3 protein is CSARPPGQGSGENGYTF.

The chain has TRBV6-5 and TRBJ2-7; TCRdb picks TRBD2, but there is no DNA to check that call. This CDR3 is 16 amino acids long. Germline loops: CDR1 MNHEY, CDR2 SVGAGI. CDR3 residues: CASSYWLAGTPREQYF.

The chain has TRBV4-3 and TRBJ2-7; TCRdb selects TRBD1, and the lack of DNA leaves this call unchecked. Germline CDR1 and CDR2: LGHNA and YSLEER. The CDR3 has 15 amino acids. The CDR3 sequence is CASSHPTAPSYEQYF.

This chain links TRBV10-2 with TRBJ2-5; as DNA is missing, the TRBD1 call by TCRdb cannot be tested. The CDR3 runs to 14 residues. Looked up from germline, CDR1 is WSHSY and CDR2 is SAAADI. CDR3 sequence: CASSRYRGGETQYF.

The rearrangement joins TRBV4-3 to TRBJ2-7; TCRdb picks TRBD2, but there is no DNA to check that call. The germline V gene has CDR1 LGHNA and CDR2 YSLEER. The CDR3 is 15 amino acids. The chain's CDR3 is CASSQGGAGSAEQYF.

V usage is TRBV12-3 or TRBV12-4 and J usage is TRBJ2-7; TCRdb selects TRBD1, and the lack of DNA leaves this call unchecked. CDR3 length: 16 residues. CDR3 in amino acids: CASSIRKTGGGYEQYF.

The chain carries TRBV5-1 and TRBJ2-4; no DNA is available, so the TRBD1 call from TCRdb remains unchecked. CDR1 is SGHRS, CDR2 YFSETQ, per germline. The CDR3 contains 18 residues. The CDR3 sequence: CASSLKQTGPPAKNIQYF.

The CDR3 sequence: CASSIGQGREKLFF. The rearrangement uses TRBV5-1 and TRBJ1-4; TCRdb's assignment of TRBD1 cannot be checked, as there is no DNA. CDR3 length: 14 amino acids. The germline CDR1 and CDR2 sequences are SGHRS and YFSETQ.

V usage is TRBV9 and J usage is TRBJ2-1; absent DNA, TCRdb's TRBD2 call cannot be checked. CDR1 and CDR2 from the germline V gene are SGDLS and YYNGEE. The CDR3 length is 15 residues. CDR3 in amino acids: CASSVSGREVNEQFF.

V usage is TRBV12-3 or TRBV12-4 and J usage is TRBJ1-2; the D call from TCRdb, TRBD1, cannot be confirmed without DNA. CDR3 length equals 14 residues. The CDR3: CASSQSGTGAGYTF.

This CDR3 reads CASGWGGRDNEQFF. The genes are TRBV5-1 and TRBJ2-1; TCRdb indicates TRBD2, and absent DNA this call remains unverified. This CDR3 comprises 14 residues. Germline V gene data show CDR1 as SGHRS and CDR2 as YFSETQ.

J is TRBJ2-3 and V is TRBV5-1; TCRdb proposes TRBD2, but this gene call is untestable without DNA. The CDR3 spans 15 residues. The germline gives CDR1 SGHRS, CDR2 YFSETQ. This CDR3 reads CASFWSGGPTDTQYF.

J is TRBJ2-5 and V is TRBV11-2; TCRdb calls TRBD1, which cannot be checked without DNA. The CDR3 length is 12 residues. Germline loops: CDR1 SGHAT, CDR2 FQNNGV. The chain's CDR3 is CASEGAQETQYF.

V is TRBV20-1 and J is TRBJ1-5; checking the TCRdb D call of TRBD1 is not possible without DNA. Germline V gene sequence: CDR1 DFQATT, CDR2 SNEGSKA (reference sequence). The CDR3 is made up of 14 amino acids. CDR3 amino acids: CSAPQGAWNQPQHF.

The gene calls are TRBV20-1 and TRBJ2-1; without DNA, the TCRdb call of TRBD2 cannot be checked. Germline CDR1 is DFQATT and CDR2 is SNEGSKA (reference sequence). This CDR3 has 21 residues. The chain's CDR3 is CSARGGSGRAEGVSPYNDQFF.

The chain employs TRBV7-9 and TRBJ1-1. The CDR3 runs to 14 residues. Germline-derived CDR1 and CDR2 are SEHNR and FQNEAQ (reference sequence). CDR3: CASGDNSGNTEAFF.

The CDR3 spells CASSLNGRYEQYF. The rearrangement joins TRBV27 to TRBJ2-7. Germline V gives CDR1 MNHEY, CDR2 SMNVEV (reference sequence). The CDR3 is 13 amino acids.

This chain links TRBV13 with TRBJ2-2; there is no DNA to check the TCRdb D call of TRBD2. The CDR3 sequence is 16 residues long. CDR1 is PRHDT, CDR2 FYEKMQ, per germline (reference sequence). The CDR3 loop reads CASSSGLAEATGELFF.

V usage is TRBV27 and J usage is TRBJ2-1; TCRdb calls TRBD2, which cannot be checked without DNA. This CDR3 region has 15 residues. Germline V CDR1 and CDR2: MNHEY, SMNVEV (reference sequence). The CDR3 is CASSPGLASYNEQFF.

The rearrangement joins TRBV20-1 to TRBJ2-7; TCRdb gives TRBD2 as the D gene, but with no DNA this cannot be confirmed. From germline, CDR1 is DFQATT and CDR2 SNEGSKA (reference sequence). CDR3 length equals 14 residues. CDR3 in amino acids: CSARPGGEAYEQYF.

The CDR3 here is CSARGTGESNQPQHF. The rearrangement joins TRBV20-1 to TRBJ1-5; TCRdb gives TRBD1 as the D gene, but with no DNA this cannot be confirmed. Germline CDR1 DFQATT, CDR2 SNEGSKA (reference sequence). CDR3 length equals 15 residues.

CDR3 in amino acids: CASEARGGTGSEDTQYF. The chain recombines TRBV6-2 or TRBV6-3 with TRBJ2-3; TCRdb returns TRBD1, unconfirmable since there is no DNA. Per the germline V gene, CDR1 is MNHEY and CDR2 is SVGEGT. This CDR3 contains 17 residues.

The chain employs TRBV12-3 or TRBV12-4 and TRBJ2-2. This CDR3 contains 12 residues. CDR3 region: CASTHGTGELFF.

The chain uses TRBV28 and TRBJ2-3; lacking DNA, the TRBD1 call made by TCRdb goes unchecked. The CDR3 is 15 amino acids. The germline CDR1 and CDR2 sequences are MDHEN and SYDVKM. This CDR3 reads CASSERTVTTDTQYF.